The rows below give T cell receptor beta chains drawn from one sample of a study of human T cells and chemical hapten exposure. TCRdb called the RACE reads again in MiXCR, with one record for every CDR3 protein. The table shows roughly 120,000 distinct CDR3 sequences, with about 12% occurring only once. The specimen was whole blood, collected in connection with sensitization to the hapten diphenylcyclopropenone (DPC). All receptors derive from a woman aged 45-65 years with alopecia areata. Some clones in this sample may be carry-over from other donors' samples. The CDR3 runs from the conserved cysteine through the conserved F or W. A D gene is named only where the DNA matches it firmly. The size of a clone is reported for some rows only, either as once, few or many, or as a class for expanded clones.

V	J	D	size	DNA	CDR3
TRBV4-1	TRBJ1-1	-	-	TGCGCCAGCAGCCCCCGTCCGGGCAGGGGACAAACCCTGAACACTGAAGCTTTCTTT	CASSPRPGRGQTLNTEAFF
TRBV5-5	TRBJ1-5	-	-	TGTGCCAGCAGCTTGGTATGGGGGAAACAGCCCCAGCATTTT	CASSLVWGKQPQHF
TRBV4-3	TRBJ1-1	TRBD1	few	TGCGCCAGCAGCCAACCCGACAGGGGTGCGACTGAAGCTTTCTTT	CASSQPDRGATEAFF
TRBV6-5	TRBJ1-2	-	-	TGTGCCAGCACCACCTTGGGAGGGGAGGGGTATGGCTACACCTTC	CASTTLGGEGYGYTF
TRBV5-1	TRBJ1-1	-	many	TGCGCCAGCAGCCCGCGACCGGGATTACTAAACACTGAAGCTTTCTTT	CASSPRPGLLNTEAFF
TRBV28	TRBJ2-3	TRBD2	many	TGTGCCAGCAGCCATCTAGCGGGGGGTCCAGATACGCAGTATTTT	CASSHLAGGPDTQYF
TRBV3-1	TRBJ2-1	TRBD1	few	TGTGCCAGCAGCCAAGATCGGGGACAGGGTTCGAATGAGCAGTTCTTC	CASSQDRGQGSNEQFF
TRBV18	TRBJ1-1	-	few	TGTGCCAGCTCACCAGATAGCCCGCAGGTTGCTGAAGCTTTCTTT	CASSPDSPQVAEAFF
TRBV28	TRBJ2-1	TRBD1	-	TGTGCCAGCAGTTCGGGACAGCGGTACAATGAGCAGTTCTTC	CASSSGQRYNEQFF
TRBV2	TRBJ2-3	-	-	TGTGCCAGCAGTGGTGGGGCCCTAGATACGCAGTATTTT	CASSGGALDTQYF
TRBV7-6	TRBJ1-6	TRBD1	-	TGTGCCAGCAGCTCAACAGGGGGCGTAAATTCACCCCTCCACTTT	CASSSTGGVNSPLHF
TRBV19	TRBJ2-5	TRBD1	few	TGTGCCAGTAGTATCCCCGGGACAGGAAAAGAGACCCAGTACTTC	CASSIPGTGKETQYF
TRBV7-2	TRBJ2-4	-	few	TGTGCCAGCAGCCGGCCGCCGGGCATTCAGTACTTC	CASSRPPGIQYF
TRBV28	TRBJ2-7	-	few	TGTGCCAGCAGCCCGGGGGCCCCCTACGAGCAGTACTTC	CASSPGAPYEQYF
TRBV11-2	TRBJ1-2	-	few	TGTGCCAGCAGCTTCGGAACCGATGACCACTACACCTTC	CASSFGTDDHYTF
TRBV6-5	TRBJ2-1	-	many	TGTGCCAGCAGTTACAGGGCAGTGTACAATGAGCAGTTCTTC	CASSYRAVYNEQFF
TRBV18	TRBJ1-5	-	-	TGTGCCAGCTCACGACGTTCCGGGGATAGCAATCAGCCCCAGCATTTT	CASSRRSGDSNQPQHF
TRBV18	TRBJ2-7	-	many	TGTGCCAGCTCACCAATCGGTTACGAGCAGTACTTC	CASSPIGYEQYF
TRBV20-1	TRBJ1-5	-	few	TGCAGTGCTCCCATTACAGGAGGTGATCAGCCCCAGCATTTT	CSAPITGGDQPQHF
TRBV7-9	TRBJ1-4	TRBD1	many	TGTGCCAGCAGTTTGACAGGGGGAGAGGAAAAACTGTTTTTT	CASSLTGGEEKLFF
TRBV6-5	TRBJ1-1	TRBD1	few	TGTGCCAGCTGGAAGACAGGGCTTATGAACACTGAAGCTTTCTTT	CASWKTGLMNTEAFF
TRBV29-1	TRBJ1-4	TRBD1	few	TGCAGCGTGGGGACAGTGACTAATGAAAAACTGTTTTTT	CSVGTVTNEKLFF
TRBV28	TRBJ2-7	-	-	TGTGCCAGCAGTTTTGCATCCTACGAGCAGTACTTC	CASSFASYEQYF
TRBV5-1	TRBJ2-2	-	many	TGCGCCAGCAGCTTGGCGACCGGGGCGAACACCGGGGAGCTGTTTTTT	CASSLATGANTGELFF
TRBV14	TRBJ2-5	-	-	TGTGCCAGCAGCCAAGGGGGGCGCAGAGAGACCCAGTACTTC	CASSQGGRRETQYF
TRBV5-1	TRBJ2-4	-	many	TGCGCCAGCAGGGGGGACACTATAGCCAAAAACATTCAGTACTTC	CASRGDTIAKNIQYF
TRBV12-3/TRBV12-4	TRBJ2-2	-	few	TGTGCCAGCAGTTCCGTAGGGGGGCCGAACACCGGGGAGCTGTTTTTT	CASSSVGGPNTGELFF
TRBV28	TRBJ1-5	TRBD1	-	TGTGCCAGCAGTGCGGACAGGTTCAATCAGCCCCAGCATTTT	CASSADRFNQPQHF
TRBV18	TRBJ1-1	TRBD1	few	TGTGCCAGCTCAGCCCCCGGGACAGGGGTTACTGAAGCTTTCTTT	CASSAPGTGVTEAFF
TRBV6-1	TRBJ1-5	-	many	TGTGCCAGCAGGGCAGGCTCCGTCAATCAGCCCCAGCATTTT	CASRAGSVNQPQHF
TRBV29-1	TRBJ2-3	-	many	TGCAGCGTTGGTTGGTCCACAGATACGCAGTATTTT	CSVGWSTDTQYF
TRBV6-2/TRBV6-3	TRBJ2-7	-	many	TGTGCCAGCAGTTACCTAGCCTCCGACAGCGAGCAGTACTTC	CASSYLASDSEQYF
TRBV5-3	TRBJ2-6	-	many	TGTGCCAGAAGCTTGACAGTGGCTGGGGCCAACGTCCTGACTTTC	CARSLTVAGANVLTF
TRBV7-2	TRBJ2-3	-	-	TGTGCCAGCAGCTCCCGTTCGGGCACAGATACGCAGTATTTT	CASSSRSGTDTQYF
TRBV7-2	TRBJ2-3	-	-	TGTGCCAGCAGCTTAGGGCCCACCACAGATACGCAGTATTTT	CASSLGPTTDTQYF
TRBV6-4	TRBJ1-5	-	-	TGTGCCAGCAGTGAGAGTGTGGAGATTCAGCCCCAGCATTTT	CASSESVEIQPQHF
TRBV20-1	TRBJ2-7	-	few	TGCAGTGCTATCCGATCCTACGAGCAGTACTTC	CSAIRSYEQYF
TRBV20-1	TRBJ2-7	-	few	TGCAGTGCTAGGGAGGACACCTACGAGCAGTACTTC	CSAREDTYEQYF
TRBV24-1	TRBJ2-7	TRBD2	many	TGTGCCACCAGTGGGGCTAGCGGAAGCTCCTACGAGCAGTACTTC	CATSGASGSSYEQYF
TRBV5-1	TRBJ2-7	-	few	TGCGCCAGCAGCCCAGGGGACGCCGCCTACGAGCAGTACTTC	CASSPGDAAYEQYF
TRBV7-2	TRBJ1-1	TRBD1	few	TGTGCCAGCAGCCTCTCGGCACAGGGGGCATGGACTGAAGCTTTCTTT	CASSLSAQGAWTEAFF
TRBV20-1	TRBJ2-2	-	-	TGCAGTGCTAGAGATCGGGGGCGAGCGGAGGCCGGGGAGCTGTTTTTT	CSARDRGRAEAGELFF
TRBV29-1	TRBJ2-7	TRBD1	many	TGCAGCGTTGAAGGGACAGGGAGGTCAGGCGAGCAGTACTTC	CSVEGTGRSGEQYF
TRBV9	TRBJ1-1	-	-	TGTGCCAGCAGCGCAACAGGGAACACTGAAGCTTTCTTT	CASSATGNTEAFF
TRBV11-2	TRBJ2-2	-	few	TGTGCCAGCAGGTACAATGTCGACACCGGGGAGCTGTTTTTT	CASRYNVDTGELFF
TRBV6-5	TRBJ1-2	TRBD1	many	TGTGCCAGCACCCGAGTAGGGACAGGGACCCATTCTAACTATGGCTACACCTTC	CASTRVGTGTHSNYGYTF
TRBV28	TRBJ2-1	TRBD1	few	TGTGCCAGCAGTTTATACGGGACAGGGTACTACAATGAGCAGTTCTTC	CASSLYGTGYYNEQFF
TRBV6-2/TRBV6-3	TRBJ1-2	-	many	TGTGCCAGCAGTTACTCTTCCTATGGCTACACCTTC	CASSYSSYGYTF